Listed below are T cell receptor beta chains from one sample, sequenced in a study of PD-1 blockade in classical Hodgkin lymphoma. Sequenced by immunoSEQ multiplex PCR; TCRdb stores in-frame clones only, minus some. This table has roughly 24,000 clones, approximately 80% appearing once. This specimen consisted of peripheral blood mononuclear cells (PBMCs), obtained before the second cycle of nivolumab. All receptors derive from a human donor with classical Hodgkin lymphoma. CDR3s include the opening cysteine and the closing phenylalanine or tryptophan. A D gene is named only where the DNA matches it firmly. For some rows the clone size is stated as once, few or many, or as a class when expanded; others skip it.

j_gene | d_gene | v_gene | abundance | CDR3nt | CDR3aa
TRBJ2-6 | TRBD1 | TRBV5-4 | . | TGTGCCAGCAGTCGGACAGGTGGGGCCAACGTCCTGACTTTC | CASSRTGGANVLTF
TRBJ2-7 | . | TRBV10-3 | . | TGTGCCATCAGCGGACTACAGGGACTCGAGCAGTACTTC | CAISGLQGLEQYF
TRBJ1-2 | . | TRBV7-2 | few | TGTGCCAGCAGCCAATATCTTAACCCTAACTATGGCTACACCTTC | CASSQYLNPNYGYTF
TRBJ2-7 | . | TRBV15 | . | TGTGCCACCAGCAGAGATCCCCGGTCCGACGAGCAGTACTTC | CATSRDPRSDEQYF
TRBJ2-3 | . | TRBV5-1 | . | TGCGCCAGCAGCGGTCAACGCAGGAAAAGCACAGATACGCAGTATTTT | CASSGQRRKSTDTQYF
TRBJ1-2 | TRBD1 | TRBV5-4 | . | TGTGCCAGCAGCTTGGCCCCGGACAGGGTCTATGGCTACACCTTC | CASSLAPDRVYGYTF
TRBJ2-3 | . | TRBV30 | . | TGTGCCTGGAGTCCCATAGAGCAAAGCACAGATACGCAGTATTTT | CAWSPIEQSTDTQYF
TRBJ1-5 | . | TRBV9 | . | TGTGCCAGCAGCTCCCAAGGGGGGGGGAATCAGCCCCAGCATTTT | CASSSQGGGNQPQHF
TRBJ2-7 | . | TRBV6-5 | . | TGTGCCAGCAGTCCCGGGTCCCTCTCCTACGAGCAGTACTTC | CASSPGSLSYEQYF
TRBJ2-3 | . | TRBV18 | once | TGTGCCAGCTCACCAGGCAGCACAGATACGCAGTATTTT | CASSPGSTDTQYF
TRBJ2-7 | TRBD1 | TRBV28 | once | TGTGCCAGCAGTCCACGAAGAACAGGGGGCTACGAGCAGTACTTC | CASSPRRTGGYEQYF
TRBJ2-7 | . | TRBV28 | . | TGTGCCAGCAAGGACAGAGAAATCTACGAGCAGTACTTC | CASKDREIYEQYF
TRBJ1-2 | . | TRBV19 | . | TGTGCCAGTAGTAGTCTAGTCCTTCTAAACTATGGCTACACCTTC | CASSSLVLLNYGYTF
TRBJ2-5 | . | TRBV7-2 | . | TGTGCCAGCAGCCCGAAGGAGACCCAGTACTTC | CASSPKETQYF
TRBJ1-1 | . | TRBV5-1 | . | TGCGCCAGCAGCCCCCTCGGGAGGCGCGGGAGGAACACTGAAGCTTTCTTT | CASSPLGRRGRNTEAFF
TRBJ2-7 | . | TRBV18 | . | TGTGCCAGCTCACCGTCCCGGGACGAGCAGTACTTC | CASSPSRDEQYF
TRBJ2-3 | TRBD1 | TRBV5-4 | . | TGTGCCAGCAGCCTCGACAGGGGTCACGATACGCAGTATTTT | CASSLDRGHDTQYF
TRBJ2-5 | . | TRBV29-1 | . | TGCAGCGTTGCTGTAGAGACCCAGTACTTC | CSVAVETQYF
TRBJ2-1 | . | TRBV15 | . | TGTGCCACCAGCAGAGATACGCGCACCGCCTACAATGAGCAGTTCTTC | CATSRDTRTAYNEQFF
TRBJ1-5 | . | TRBV15 | . | TGTGCCACCAGCAAAGGTGCGATTCAGCCCCAGCATTTT | CATSKGAIQPQHF
TRBJ1-1 | TRBD1 | TRBV5-6 | . | TGTGCCAGCAGTTCCAAACAGGGGTGGTATACTGAAGCTTTCTTT | CASSSKQGWYTEAFF
TRBJ1-3 | . | TRBV18 | . | TGTGCCAGCTCACCACAGGGGTCCCGAAAGACCATATATTTT | CASSPQGSRKTIYF
TRBJ2-3 | . | TRBV2 | . | TGTGCCAGCCACCCCCGCAGTGGATGGGACACGCCGGATACGCAGTATTTT | CASHPRSGWDTPDTQYF
TRBJ1-2 | TRBD1 | TRBV11-2 | once | TGTGCCAGCAGCTCCCAGGACAGGGCAAAGGGCTATGGCTACACCTTC | CASSSQDRAKGYGYTF
TRBJ1-5 | . | TRBV2 | few | TGTGCCAGCAGCACAGGTGTTAATCAGCCCCAGCATTTT | CASSTGVNQPQHF
TRBJ2-3 | . | TRBV5-1 | . | TGCGCCAGCAGCTTGCCCCCCACAGATACGCAGTATTTT | CASSLPPTDTQYF
TRBJ1-5 | . | TRBV2 | . | TGTGCCAGCTCCCCCGGGACTCAGGGTCAGCCCCAGCATTTT | CASSPGTQGQPQHF
TRBJ1-6 | . | TRBV5-1 | . | TGCGCCAGCAGCTTGGTCGGGGAGTCACCCCTCCACTTT | CASSLVGESPLHF
TRBJ2-1 | . | TRBV28 | . | TGTGCCAGCAGTTTAGGATACAGCTTCAATGAGCAGTTCTTC | CASSLGYSFNEQFF
TRBJ2-1 | . | TRBV19 | . | TGTGCCAGTAGTATAGATAGTCGCGGCCGGAACAATGAGCAGTTCTTC | CASSIDSRGRNNEQFF
TRBJ1-4 | . | TRBV18 | . | TGTGCCAGCTCACAAGATGTTAGACGGGCAACTAATGAAAAACTGTTTTTT | CASSQDVRRATNEKLFF
TRBJ1-1 | . | TRBV6-7 | . | TGTGCCAGCAGTTACTCACGGGAACATGAAGCTTTCTTT | CASSYSREHEAFF
TRBJ1-5 | TRBD1 | TRBV18 | . | TGTGCCAGCTCACCGGTACAGGGGAGCAATCAGCCCCAGCATTTT | CASSPVQGSNQPQHF
TRBJ1-6 | . | TRBV28 | . | TGTGCCGGCAGGGTAGATAATTCACCCCTCCACTTT | CAGRVDNSPLHF
TRBJ2-3 | TRBD2 | TRBV5-1 | . | TGCGCCAGCAACTCGGGACTAGCGGGGGGCACAGATACGCAGTATTTT | CASNSGLAGGTDTQYF
TRBJ2-3 | . | TRBV7-9 | . | TGTGCCAGCAGCTTAAGAGGGCTCGGAGATACGCAGTATTTT | CASSLRGLGDTQYF
TRBJ2-1 | TRBD2 | TRBV18 | . | TGTGCCAGCTCACCCAAGCGGGGGGCGAGCTCCTACAATGAGCAGTTCTTC | CASSPKRGASSYNEQFF
TRBJ2-3 | TRBD2 | TRBV28 | . | TGTGCCTCTAGGACTAGCGGGCTTTTAACAGATACGCAGTATTTT | CASRTSGLLTDTQYF
TRBJ1-1 | . | TRBV18 | . | TGTGCCAGCTCCCTCAAGGGGGACGGTGAAGCTTTCTTT | CASSLKGDGEAFF
TRBJ2-7 | TRBD2 | TRBV11-3 | . | TGTGCCAGCAGCTACGGGGCTAGCGGGGACTACGAGCAGTACTTC | CASSYGASGDYEQYF
TRBJ1-1 | . | TRBV6-5 | . | TGTGCCAGCAGCTCTACCGCAGGGGCCACTGAAGCTTTCTTT | CASSSTAGATEAFF
TRBJ1-1 | . | TRBV12-5 | . | TGTGCTAGTGGTTTGTCCCCCCTGACAGTGAACACTGAAGCTTTCTTT | CASGLSPLTVNTEAFF
TRBJ1-1 | TRBD1 | TRBV4-2 | . | TGTGCCAGCAGCCAAAACAGGGGGGAAGCTTTCTTT | CASSQNRGEAFF
TRBJ2-5 | . | TRBV19 | . | TGTGCCAGTAGGGGCGGGCGGCTGGGACAAGAGACCCAGTACTTC | CASRGGRLGQETQYF
TRBJ1-5 | . | TRBV18 | . | TGTGCCAGCTCACGGGAAAATCAGCCCCAGCATTTT | CASSRENQPQHF
TRBJ2-3 | . | TRBV27 | . | TGTGCCAGCAGCCCGGACCGCCCCACAGATACGCAGTATTTT | CASSPDRPTDTQYF
TRBJ2-5 | . | TRBV7-9 | few | TGTGCCAGCAGCTTAGTGTCGGCAGGGTCGATGGAGACCCAGTACTTC | CASSLVSAGSMETQYF
TRBJ2-7 | . | TRBV4-2 | . | TGTGCCAGCAGCTTGGAGGCAGGGGTCGAGCAGTACTTC | CASSLEAGVEQYF
TRBJ2-1 | TRBD2 | TRBV2 | . | TGTGCCAGCAGTGGTCTAGCGGCCCGAGAGCAGTTCTTC | CASSGLAAREQFF